Below, 27 T cell receptor beta chains from the same sample are listed, as sequenced in a study of cytomegalovirus exposure and HLA in healthy donors. Primers included in the PCR were 60 Vbeta and 13 Jbeta primers. The data were produced by immunoSEQ multiplex PCR, yet TCRdb's version contains in-frame clones alone and is incomplete. The sample is made up of approximately 170,000 clones, and the top ten hold 0.65% to 0.9% of it. The sample comprised PBMCs. These receptors were obtained from a woman aged 18-29 years in good health and CMV-seropositive.

This rearrangement joins TRBV2 to TRBJ2-7, with 13 bases aligning to TRBD2. CDR1 is SNHLY and CDR2 is FYNNEI in the germline V gene. The CDR3 loop spans 13 amino acids. The junction had 3 bases not matched to a gene; V was cut back by 8 bases and J by 5 bases. The CDR3 sequence: CASWTSGSHEQYF. The DNA of the CDR3 is TGTGCCAGCTGGACTAGCGGGAGCCACGAGCAGTACTTC.

This rearrangement joins TRBV6-6 to TRBJ2-7; a weak D match, TRBD2 (6 bases). This CDR3 contains 14 residues. From germline, CDR1 is MNHNY and CDR2 SVGAGI (reference sequence). Trimming cost V 0 bases and J 5 bases, with 11 bases left between them. The CDR3 protein is CASSYSEGPDEQYF. The CDR3 nucleotides are TGTGCCAGCAGTTACTCGGAGGGGCCGGACGAGCAGTACTTC.

The chain couples TRBV30 to TRBJ1-2, with a tentative D call TRBD1 (6 bases). The germline CDR1 and CDR2 sequences are GTSNPN and SVGIG (reference sequence). Deletions cut 0 bases from V and 8 bases from J, with 13 bases between. The CDR3 totals 13 residues. In DNA form, the CDR3 reads TGTGCCTGGAGTGTGGGGGCCAGGACCGGCTACACCTTC. It yields the protein CAWSVGARTGYTF.

The chain recombines TRBV30 with TRBJ1-1; D might be TRBD1 (5 bases). Germline CDR1 reads GTSNPN; CDR2 reads SVGIG (reference sequence). The CDR3 is 14 residues long. V was cut by 3 bases and J by 2 bases, with 13 bases left in between. The CDR3 region is CAWSLGLVNTEAFF. Here the CDR3 DNA reads TGTGCCTGGAGCCTGGGACTGGTAAACACTGAAGCTTTCTTT.

The chain links TRBV6-5 to TRBJ2-7; 7 bases agree with TRBD2. The CDR3 sequence is 15 residues long. Per germline, CDR1 MNHEY and CDR2 SVGAGI. J gave up 4 bases and V 7 bases, and 13 bases lay outside the gene matches. The CDR3: CASNQPGRPEYEQYF. The CDR3, as DNA: TGTGCCAGCAACCAACCCGGGAGGCCGGAATACGAGCAGTACTTC.

V and J are TRBV28 and TRBJ1-5, with 9 bases that match TRBD1. CDR1 is MDHEN and CDR2 is SYDVKM in the germline V gene. Trimming took 6 bases from V and 7 from J; bases not matched to a gene: 4. The CDR3 contains 13 residues. This chain's CDR3 is CASRGTGLQPQHF. CDR3 nucleotides: TGTGCCAGCAGGGGGACAGGGTTACAGCCCCAGCATTTT. The full variable domain, with the rest looked up from reference TRBV28 and TRBJ1-5, is DVKVTQSSRYLVKRTGEKVFLECVQDMDHENMFWYRQDPGLGLRLIYFSYDVKMKEKGDIPEGYSVSREKKERFSLILESASTNQTSMYLCASRGTGLQPQHFGDGTRLSIL.

The chain couples TRBV4-2 to TRBJ1-6; the match to TRBD1 covers 8 bases. V gave up 4 bases and J gave up 0 bases; unmatched junction bases: 11. Germline V gives CDR1 LGHNA, CDR2 YNFKEQ. The CDR3 runs to 19 residues. The CDR3 bases are TGTGCCAGCAGCCCATCTCGGACAGGGTATTACTCCTATAATTCACCCCTCCACTTT. It translates to CASSPSRTGYYSYNSPLHF.

CDR3 sequence (DNA): TGTGCCAGCCTCGACAGGGGACACACCATATATTTT. Its translation: CASLDRGHTIYF. The chain combines TRBV19 with TRBJ1-3; 8 nucleotides match TRBD1. Germline V gene data show CDR1 as LNHDA and CDR2 as SQIVND (reference sequence). J was trimmed by 8 bases and V by 9 bases; bases with no gene match: 6. The CDR3 length is 12 residues.

Worth noting for this clone: Other DNA sequences within the sample encode an identical CDR3. The rearrangement uses TRBV6-1 and TRBJ2-7; 11 bases match TRBD1. Trimming cost V 7 bases and J 4 bases; bases outside gene matches: 9. CDR1 is MNHNS, CDR2 SASEGT, per germline. The CDR3 contains 15 residues. The DNA for the CDR3 is TGTGCCAGCAATCCCGGACAGGGGGCGCGGTACGAGCAGTACTTC. Protein product: CASNPGQGARYEQYF.

This chain uses TRBV10-3 with TRBJ2-1, with TRBD2 matching over 11 bases. The CDR3 sequence is 19 residues long. The J segment lost 9 bases and the V segment lost 0 bases, leaving 16 bases of the junction unmatched. Germline assignment: CDR1 ENHRY and CDR2 SYGVKD. CDR3 protein: CAISESASDLAGGKGEQFF. The CDR3 coding sequence is TGTGCCATCAGTGAGTCGGCCTCCGATCTAGCGGGAGGTAAGGGTGAGCAGTTCTTC.

This chain connects TRBV4-1 to TRBJ2-1, with 7 bases matching TRBD2. CDR1 and CDR2 (germline): MGHRA, YSYEKL. This CDR3 has 17 amino acids. Trimming at V came to 7 bases and at J to 0 bases, leaving 12 bases not matched to a gene. As DNA, the CDR3 is TGCGCCAGCACCACGAGCGACGGGGGGTTCTCCTACAATGAGCAGTTCTTC. It translates to CASTTSDGGFSYNEQFF.

The rearrangement joins TRBV25-1 to TRBJ1-4; D is perhaps TRBD1 (5 bases). Germline values: CDR1 MGHDK, CDR2 SYGVNS. The CDR3 consists of 15 residues. Between the trimmed V and J ends, which lost 7 bases and 7 bases, there was a span of 19 bases. CDR3 loop: CASNPGGNWGEKLFF. CDR3 nucleotides: TGTGCCAGCAATCCCGGGGGGAATTGGGGTGAAAAACTGTTTTTT.

The chain links TRBV5-6 to TRBJ2-3; TRBD2 aligns across 8 bases. This CDR3 is 13 amino acids long. Germline values: CDR1 SGHDT, CDR2 YYEEEE. V gave up 5 bases and J gave up 7 bases; unmatched junction bases: 6. CDR3 bases: TGTGCCAGCAGGGCCGGGGGGGCGAATACGCAGTATTTT. This encodes CASRAGGANTQYF.

This chain connects TRBV5-6 to TRBJ2-3, with a weak D call TRBD2 (6 bases). This CDR3 has 16 amino acids. V lost 4 bases, J lost 4 bases, and 19 bases lay in between. CDR1 and CDR2 from the germline V gene are SGHDT and YYEEEE. The CDR3 coding sequence is TGTGCCAGCAGCCTGGCCTGGGGGGAGGAAGCAGATACGCAGTATTTT. Amino acids: CASSLAWGEEADTQYF.

The chain uses TRBV14 and TRBJ2-2, with TRBD1 matching 8 bases. The V gene end was trimmed by 4 bases and the J gene end by 1 base; junction bases not matched to a gene: 14. There are 19 residues in the CDR3. Germline values: CDR1 SGHDN, CDR2 FVKESK. The CDR3 sequence: CASSPHFFQDRENTGELFF. The CDR3 DNA reads as TGTGCCAGCAGCCCACATTTTTTCCAGGACAGGGAGAACACCGGGGAGCTGTTTTTT.

This chain links TRBV10-1 with TRBJ1-1, with a possible D match to TRBD1 (6 bases). The V gene's germline CDR1 is WNHNN and CDR2 SYGVQD (reference sequence). CDR3 length equals 15 residues. V lost 2 bases to trimming and J lost 2 bases, with 12 bases between them. The CDR3 is CASSETDSLNTEAFF. In DNA, the CDR3 is TGCGCCAGCAGTGAGACGGACAGTCTCAACACTGAAGCTTTCTTT.

The chain is built from TRBV9 and TRBJ2-7; tentatively, D is TRBD1 (5 bases). The V and J ends lost 4 bases and 0 bases respectively, with 11 bases between them. The germline CDR1 and CDR2 sequences are SGDLS and YYNGEE. The CDR3 covers 14 residues. CDR3 sequence: CASSPGSLSYEQYF. The CDR3, as DNA: TGTGCCAGCAGCCCAGGGTCCCTCTCCTACGAGCAGTACTTC. Full variable domain (rest looked up from reference TRBV9 and TRBJ2-7): DSGVTQTPKHLITATGQRVTLRCSPRSGDLSVYWYQQSLDQGLQFLIQYYNGEERAKGNILERFSAQQFPDLHSELNLSSLELGDSALYFCASSPGSLSYEQYFGPGTRLTVT.

The chain joins TRBV5-1 to TRBJ2-6; unclear D gene. The CDR3 runs to 20 residues. Trimming cost V 3 bases and J 0 bases, with 22 bases left between them. The germline CDR1 and CDR2 sequences are SGHRS and YFSETQ. The CDR3: CASSSTPSAAGASGANVLTF. The CDR3 nucleotides are TGCGCCAGCAGCTCCACCCCATCAGCCGCTGGAGCCTCTGGGGCCAACGTCCTGACTTTC.

This chain connects TRBV5-1 to TRBJ2-5; 7 positions agree with TRBD1. The V segment lost 5 bases and the J segment 5 bases; nucleotides outside the gene matches: 3. The CDR3 sequence is 12 residues long. In germline, CDR1 is SGHRS, CDR2 YFSETQ. The CDR3 protein is CASRRGLETQYF. In nucleotides, the CDR3 is TGCGCCAGCAGAAGGGGGCTGGAGACCCAGTACTTC.

The rearrangement links TRBV4-2 to TRBJ2-7; the match to TRBD2 covers 9 bases. The germline gives CDR1 LGHNA, CDR2 YNFKEQ. V lost 1 base to trimming and J lost 6 bases; unmatched junction nucleotides: 10. The CDR3 is 16 residues long. The CDR3, as DNA: TGTGCCAGCAGCCAAGTCATCCCTAGCGGGATAGGCGAGCAGTACTTC. Translating it yields CASSQVIPSGIGEQYF.

The chain links TRBV4-1 to TRBJ1-1; 11 nucleotides line up with TRBD1. The V segment lost 4 bases and the J segment 4 bases; nucleotides outside the gene matches: 14. The germline V gene has CDR1 MGHRA and CDR2 YSYEKL. The CDR3 runs to 18 residues. CDR3 in DNA: TGCGCCAGCAGCCCTACGGACAGGGGGCGCCGGTTGGTCACTGAAGCTTTCTTT. Its protein product is CASSPTDRGRRLVTEAFF.

The rearrangement joins TRBV19 to TRBJ1-2; 8 bases are a match to TRBD1. J lost 3 bases, V lost 8 bases, and 5 bases had no gene match. The CDR3 is 13 residues long. CDR1 LNHDA and CDR2 SQIVND come from the germline V gene (reference sequence). Written as DNA, the CDR3 is TGTGCCAGTCGTTTGGACAGGGACTATGGCTACACCTTC. Translation gives CASRLDRDYGYTF.

Points on this clone: This same CDR3 is encoded by further DNA sequences in the sample. CDR3 nucleotides: TGTGCCAGTAGTAGGACGGGGGGAGGGTCTGGGGCCAACGTCCTGACTTTC. This translates into CASSRTGGGSGANVLTF. The chain recombines TRBV19 with TRBJ2-6; 7 bases are a match to TRBD2. Unmatched junction bases numbered 7, after V lost 4 bases and J lost 1 base. CDR1 is LNHDA, CDR2 SQIVND, per germline (reference sequence). The CDR3 has 17 amino acids. Based on the CDR3 plus reference TRBV19 and TRBJ2-6, the full variable domain is DGGITQSPKYLFRKEGQNVTLSCEQNLNHDAMYWYRQDPGQGLRLIYYSQIVNDFQKGDIAEGYSVSREKKESFPLTVTSAQKNPTAFYLCASSRTGGGSGANVLTFGAGSRLTVL.

The V call is TRBV5-1, the J call TRBJ2-5, with a possible D match to TRBD1 (6 bases). CDR1 is SGHRS and CDR2 is YFSETQ in the germline V gene. V gave up 4 bases and J gave up 1 base, with 8 bases separating them. The CDR3 spans 13 residues. The chain's CDR3 is CASSRTVQETQYF. The CDR3 nucleotides are TGCGCCAGCAGCCGGACAGTCCAAGAGACCCAGTACTTC. Using reference TRBV5-1 and TRBJ2-5 for the parts outside the CDR3, the full variable domain is KAGVTQTPRYLIKTRGQQVTLSCSPISGHRSVSWYQQTPGQGLQFLFEYFSETQRNKGNFPGRFSGRQFSNSRSEMNVSTLELGDSALYLCASSRTVQETQYFGPGTRLLVL.

The chain carries TRBV7-2 and TRBJ2-5; 11 nucleotides line up with TRBD2. In germline, CDR1 is SGHTA, CDR2 FQGNSA. Trimming took 6 bases from V and 7 from J; bases not matched to a gene: 10. This CDR3 spans 15 amino acids. The CDR3 DNA follows: TGTGCCAGCAGGGATATAGCGGGGGGGCTAGGGACCCAGTACTTC. Its protein product is CASRDIAGGLGTQYF.

The gene calls are TRBV4-1 and TRBJ2-5; D is ambiguous. Per germline, CDR1 MGHRA and CDR2 YSYEKL. The CDR3 extends over 15 amino acids. Trimming took 1 base from V and 1 from J, leaving 10 bases between them. CDR3 DNA: TGCGCCAGCAGCCAAGGCGGTACTATCCAAGAGACCCAGTACTTC. It translates to CASSQGGTIQETQYF.

V is TRBV6-5 and J is TRBJ1-1, with D unclear. The CDR3 is 13 residues long. Trimming took 0 bases from V and 11 from J, leaving 13 bases between them. CDR1 MNHEY and CDR2 SVGAGI come from the germline V gene. The CDR3, as DNA: TGTGCCAGCAGTTACTCGGGCAGAAATCCCGCTTTCTTT. Its protein is CASSYSGRNPAFF.